The 14 T cell receptor beta chains in this list originate from one sample, sequenced in a study of cytomegalovirus exposure and HLA in healthy donors. Primers: 60 Vbeta forward and 13 Jbeta reverse. Only in-frame clones appear in the TCRdb table, and some are missing; sequencing was by immunoSEQ multiplex PCR. The table records 83,000 or so clones, roughly 77% of them present only once. Sequencing used PBMCs. The receptors originated from a woman aged 40 to 55 in good health and CMV-seropositive.

J is TRBJ1-2 and V is TRBV27, with 7 bases that match TRBD1. V shed 6 bases, J shed 3 bases, and the junction held 4 bases outside the gene matches. The CDR3 extends over 13 amino acids. CDR1 and CDR2 (germline): MNHEY, SMNVEV (reference sequence). Here the CDR3 reads CASSLGQYYGYTF. The DNA of the CDR3 is TGTGCCAGCAGCCTGGGACAGTACTATGGCTACACCTTC.

The rearrangement links TRBV5-1 to TRBJ2-2; 13 positions match TRBD2. CDR3 size: 17 residues. The trim removed 2 bases at V and 2 bases at J, leaving 3 bases unmatched. Germline V lookup: CDR1 SGHRS, CDR2 YFSETQ. The CDR3 bases are TGCGCCAGCAGCTTCCGGACTAGCGGGGGCAACACCGGGGAGCTGTTTTTT. The encoded protein is CASSFRTSGGNTGELFF.

The CDR3: CSARDRKNEKLFF. CDR3 bases: TGCAGCGCCCGGGACAGGAAGAATGAAAAACTGTTTTTT. The chain links TRBV29-1 to TRBJ1-4; TRBD1 matches 8 bases. Germline-derived CDR1 and CDR2 are SQVTM and ANQGSEA. The CDR3 totals 13 residues. V lost 7 bases to trimming and J lost 5 bases; unmatched junction nucleotides: 6.

The gene calls are TRBV10-1 and TRBJ2-3; D is undetermined. Trimming shortened V by 4 bases and J by 10 bases, and 15 bases separated the two germline ends. This CDR3 contains 13 residues. CDR1 and CDR2 from the germline V gene are WNHNN and SYGVQD (reference sequence). As DNA, the CDR3 is TGCGCCAGCAGTGCTATCGAGGCTAGATCGCAGTATTTT. Translation gives CASSAIEARSQYF.

The table lists this clone with a count of one. The chain employs TRBV29-1 and TRBJ1-1, with 8 bases lining up with TRBD1. The CDR3 covers 10 residues. CDR1 and CDR2 from the germline V gene are SQVTM and ANQGSEA. The trim removed 6 bases at V and 7 bases at J, leaving 1 base unmatched. This CDR3 is CSVTGDEAFF. The CDR3, as DNA: TGCAGCGTGACAGGGGATGAAGCTTTCTTT. The variable domain in full, completed from reference TRBV29-1 and TRBJ1-1, reads SAVISQKPSRDICQRGTSLTIQCQVDSQVTMMFWYRQQPGQSLTLIATANQGSEATYESGFVIDKFPISRPNLTFSTLTVSNMSPEDSSIYLCSVTGDEAFFGQGTRLTVV.

This chain uses TRBV9 with TRBJ2-2; D gene uncertain. Trimming stripped 0 bases from V and 8 bases from J, with 11 bases between. Germline V gene data show CDR1 as SGDLS and CDR2 as YYNGEE. The CDR3 has 14 amino acids. The CDR3 nucleotides are TGTGCCAGCAGCGTAGGAGCCCCCGGTGGGGAGCTGTTTTTT. Its translation is CASSVGAPGGELFF.

The chain has TRBV2 and TRBJ2-5; D perhaps matches TRBD2 (6 bases). The tail of the sequence fits TRBJ2-7 better, so the J call may be wrong. Germline assignment: CDR1 SNHLY and CDR2 FYNNEI. The CDR3 is made up of 15 amino acids. CDR3 coding DNA: TGTGCCAGCAGTGAATCTCCCGGGAGCAGTGACGAGCAGTACTTC. It yields the protein CASSESPGSSDEQYF.

This clone was seen only a few times. V and J are TRBV18 and TRBJ1-5; a possible D gene is TRBD1 (5 bases). This CDR3 is built from 14 residues. V lost 6 bases and J 7 bases, leaving 16 bases between the germline ends. Germline-derived CDR1 and CDR2 are KGHSH and LQKENI. CDR3 residues: CASSPDGGGQPQHF. The CDR3, as DNA: TGTGCCAGCTCTCCCGACGGGGGTGGGCAGCCCCAGCATTTT.

Turning to this clone: This specimen includes other DNA sequences encoding the same CDR3. The rearrangement joins TRBV28 to TRBJ2-7; 7 nucleotides match TRBD1. Per the germline V gene, CDR1 is MDHEN and CDR2 is SYDVKM. The CDR3 has 13 amino acids. The trim removed 2 bases at V and 4 bases at J, leaving 2 bases unmatched. The CDR3 loop reads CASSLPGGYEQYF. The CDR3 coding sequence is TGTGCCAGCAGTTTACCAGGGGGTTACGAGCAGTACTTC.

The V and J genes are TRBV27 and TRBJ2-1, with 10 bases that match TRBD2. CDR1 and CDR2 (germline): MNHEY, SMNVEV (reference sequence). The CDR3 length is 15 residues. The junction had 9 bases not matched to a gene; V was cut back by 6 bases and J by 7 bases. CDR3 DNA sequence: TGTGCCAGCAGGCGCCTACTAGCGGGAAGGAATGAGCAGTTCTTC. Encoded protein: CASRRLLAGRNEQFF.

A single count supports this clone. The rearrangement links TRBV12-5 to TRBJ2-3; 8 nucleotides match TRBD1. The V gene's germline CDR1 is LGHNT and CDR2 FRNRAP. This CDR3 is 20 amino acids long. V shed 4 bases, J shed 3 bases, and the junction held 21 bases outside the gene matches. The CDR3 bases are TGTGCTAGTGGTTCCCACCCTAACCTTGGACAGGGTATATTGACAGATACGCAGTATTTT. Amino acid sequence: CASGSHPNLGQGILTDTQYF.

CDR3: CASSPGTTGELFF. The CDR3 DNA follows: TGTGCCAGCTCACCAGGGACAACCGGGGAGCTGTTTTTT. J is TRBJ2-2 and V is TRBV18; possible D gene TRBD1, 6 bases. V lost 2 bases, J lost 5 bases, and 6 bases lay in between. Per germline, CDR1 KGHSH and CDR2 LQKENI. There are 13 residues in the CDR3.

The rearrangement uses TRBV6-5 and TRBJ2-3; D is undetermined. V gave up 2 bases and J gave up 1 base, with 10 bases separating them. This CDR3 comprises 15 residues. The germline gives CDR1 MNHEY, CDR2 SVGAGI. The CDR3 sequence: CASSYVTPRTDTQYF. CDR3 nucleotides: TGTGCCAGCAGTTACGTGACACCCCGCACAGATACGCAGTATTTT.

With respect to this clone: The conserved closing phenylalanine or tryptophan is absent in this CDR3, likely reflecting a read error. The gene calls are TRBV28 and TRBJ1-1; possibly TRBD1 for D (5 bases). Per the germline V gene, CDR1 is MDHEN and CDR2 is SYDVKM. V was clipped by 3 bases and J by 1 base, with 15 bases between them. This CDR3 contains 16 residues. The CDR3 DNA sequence: TGTGCCAGCAGTTTGACAGTGAAGCCAGGGAACACTGAAGCTTTCTCT. It translates to CASSLTVKPGNTEAFS.